The rows below give T cell receptor beta chains drawn from one sample of a study of cytomegalovirus exposure and HLA in healthy donors. TCRdb's copy holds only in-frame clones and misses some; the assay was immunoSEQ multiplex PCR. Among roughly 100,000 clones listed, approximately 86% were seen once. Material for sequencing was PBMCs. Every receptor here comes from a man between 18 and 35 years old in good health and CMV-seronegative. Each CDR3 is given with its conserved first and last residue. Fields, in order: J gene, V gene, clone size, D gene, CDR3 protein, CDR3 DNA. A D gene is named only where the DNA matches it firmly. For some rows the clone size is stated as once, few or many, or as a class when expanded; others skip it.

>TRBJ1-2|TRBV2|-|-
CASSETGGYGYTF
TGTGCCAGCAGTGAAACGGGAGGGTATGGCTACACCTTC
>TRBJ2-4|TRBV6-1|-|TRBD1
CASRNGQGLNIQYF
TGTGCCAGCAGAAACGGACAGGGGTTAAACATTCAGTACTTC
>TRBJ2-7|TRBV2|-|-
CASRGWGGRTYEQYF
TGTGCCAGCCGAGGATGGGGCGGCAGAACCTACGAGCAGTACTTC
>TRBJ1-1|TRBV6-1|many|TRBD1
CASSSGQGEGTEAFF
TGTGCCAGCAGTAGCGGACAGGGGGAAGGTACTGAAGCTTTCTTT
>TRBJ1-1|TRBV27|-|-
CASSLMAGNTEAFF
TGTGCCAGCAGTTTAATGGCGGGGAACACTGAAGCTTTCTTT
>TRBJ1-5|TRBV7-8|-|-
CASSLESGGQNQPQHF
TGTGCCAGCAGCTTAGAATCGGGGGGCCAAAATCAGCCCCAGCATTTT
>TRBJ2-3|TRBV7-3|-|TRBD1
CASSPRTGGVDTQYF
TGTGCCAGCAGCCCACGGACAGGGGGCGTGGATACGCAGTATTTT
>TRBJ1-1|TRBV6-5|few|TRBD1
CASSHITTGGDEAFF
TGTGCCAGCAGTCACATAACGACAGGGGGTGATGAAGCTTTCTTT
>TRBJ2-7|TRBV9|-|-
CASSVNSGSSYEQYF
TGTGCCAGCAGCGTAAATTCCGGGAGCTCCTACGAGCAGTACTTC
>TRBJ1-2|TRBV7-2|-|-
CASSLVRGDGYTF
TGTGCCAGCAGCTTAGTCAGGGGCGATGGCTACACCTTC
>TRBJ1-1|TRBV27|-|-
CASSRGDNTEAFF
TGTGCCAGCAGTCGAGGAGATAACACTGAAGCTTTCTTT
>TRBJ2-3|TRBV5-4|-|-
CASSFDGIGTDTQYF
TGTGCCAGCAGCTTCGACGGGATCGGCACAGATACGCAGTATTTT
>TRBJ2-2|TRBV2|once|TRBD1
CASRAGTGFTGELFF
TGTGCCAGCAGGGCCGGGACAGGGTTCACCGGGGAGCTGTTTTTT
>TRBJ2-6|TRBV21-1|-|-
CASSKEAGSGANVLTF
TGTGCCAGCAGCAAAGAGGCGGGCTCTGGGGCCAACGTCCTGACTTTC
>TRBJ1-4|TRBV5-1|-|TRBD1
CASSRGQGNEKLFF
TGCGCCAGCAGCCGCGGACAGGGTAATGAAAAACTGTTTTTT
>TRBJ2-1|TRBV7-9|-|-
CASSPAGGRNNEQFF
TGTGCCAGCAGCCCCGCCGGAGGGAGGAATAATGAGCAGTTCTTC
>TRBJ2-1|TRBV5-1|few|-
CASSLGHGIQLYNEQFF
TGCGCCAGCAGCTTGGGACACGGAATACAACTTTACAATGAGCAGTTCTTC
>TRBJ1-2|TRBV27|-|-
CASSHRTGSTYGYTF
TGTGCCAGCAGTCACCGGACGGGAAGCACATATGGCTACACCTTC
>TRBJ1-4|TRBV2|-|TRBD1
CASSEARTGQGQLFF
TGTGCCAGCAGTGAAGCACGCACCGGACAGGGACAACTGTTTTTT
>TRBJ2-7|TRBV28|-|-
CASSPASQGKTYEQYF
TGTGCCAGCAGTCCCGCGTCACAGGGAAAAACCTACGAGCAGTACTTC
>TRBJ2-7|TRBV18|-|TRBD1
CASSPGQASSEQYF
TGTGCCAGCTCACCCGGACAGGCCTCAAGCGAGCAGTACTTC
>TRBJ2-3|TRBV5-1|-|-
CASSLGRGKDTQYF
TGCGCCAGCAGCTTGGGCAGGGGAAAGGATACGCAGTATTTT
>TRBJ2-3|TRBV7-9|-|-
CASSARQASTDTQYF
TGTGCCAGCAGCGCAAGACAGGCGTCTACAGATACGCAGTATTTT
>TRBJ1-2|TRBV6-6|-|-
CASTHREDSSYGYTF
TGTGCCAGCACACACCGGGAGGATTCAAGCTATGGCTACACCTTC
>TRBJ1-2|TRBV7-8|-|TRBD1
CASSLVGTGYGYTF
TGTGCCAGCAGCTTAGTTGGGACAGGCTATGGCTACACCTTC
>TRBJ1-6|TRBV25-1|-|-
CASSESRSSSPLHF
TGTGCCAGCAGTGAATCCAGGTCAAGCTCACCCCTCCACTTT
>TRBJ2-2|TRBV7-3|-|-
CASSLYPLGGANTGELFF
TGTGCCAGCAGCTTATATCCGTTGGGAGGTGCAAACACCGGGGAGCTGTTTTTT
>TRBJ2-7|TRBV5-1|-|-
CASSLRTGYEQYF
TGCGCCAGCAGCTTGCGCACAGGATACGAGCAGTACTTC
>TRBJ2-7|TRBV5-4|-|TRBD2
CASSPPGGRASYEQYF
TGTGCCAGCAGCCCCCCGGGTGGGAGGGCCTCCTACGAGCAGTACTTC